This T cell receptor beta chain was sequenced for a study of blood T cell repertoires in COVID-19. Only in-frame clones appear in the TCRdb table, and some are missing; sequencing was by immunoSEQ multiplex PCR. This table has roughly 120,000 clones, about nine tenths appearing once. The junction had 13 bases not matched to a gene; V was cut back by 3 bases and J by 9 bases. Germline CDR1 reads SGHRS; CDR2 reads YFSETQ. The CDR3 covers 15 residues. Sample: peripheral blood. The clonotype originates from a human donor with active COVID-19. The donor label of this sample is uncertain. The chain is built from TRBV5-1 and TRBJ2-7; the match to TRBD1 covers 9 bases. CDR3: CASSYGPGQGTVQYF. In DNA form, the CDR3 reads TGCGCCAGCAGCTACGGACCCGGACAGGGGACGGTGCAGTACTTC.